This T cell receptor beta chain appears in the sequencing data of a study of human T cells and chemical hapten exposure. Across the study: All patients underwent weekly scalp dosing with diphenylcyclopropenone for the full roughly 25-week study.

This clonotype appeared once. Its antigen is as yet unknown. Time point: pre-sensitization, week 0. Treatment reported: therapeutic diphenylcyclopropenone sensitization with weekly scalp DPC. Trimming at V came to 3 bases and at J to 4 bases, leaving 14 bases not matched to a gene. Germline V gene data show CDR1 as MDHEN and CDR2 as SYDVKM. The CDR3 is made up of 19 amino acids. Individual cDNA molecules (in the library) carried attached unique molecular identifiers. A single record per CDR3 protein comes from TCRdb applying MiXCR to the RACE reads. Of fewer than 200,000 distinct CDR3 sequences listed, just under 30% are singletons. Study-wide results and caveats: DPC sensitization left the count of TCRs above 1 in 1000 unchanged.

This receptor was taken from a woman aged 25 to 39 with alopecia areata. Some clones in this sample may be carry-over from other donors' samples. The chain links TRBV28 to TRBJ2-2; the match to TRBD2 covers 10 bases. This specimen was whole blood, taken in connection with sensitization to the hapten diphenylcyclopropenone (DPC). Here the CDR3 reads CASSFWISGGTTVTGELFF. CDR3 sequence (DNA): TGTGCCAGCAGTTTTTGGATTAGCGGGGGGACGACGGTCACCGGGGAGCTGTTTTTT.